This TCR beta chain comes out of a study of T cell repertoires in cytomegalovirus infection. Study results and caveats: The study found HLA-C-restricted CMV-specific TCR beta clonotypes dominating the ex vivo response.

Remarks on this clonotype: The antigen is undetermined.

One entry per CDR3 protein, called by TCRdb with MiXCR from the reads. The sample includes under 450,000 distinct CDR3 sequences, about 32% of them seen just once. The clonotype was recovered from a human donor in good health (CMV status not recorded). Some clones in this sample may be carry-over from other donors' samples. The sequences come from cultured PBMCs, collected from culture after CMV antigen stimulation.

Here the CDR3 DNA reads TGTGCCAGCAGCTTAGCGCGGCTAGCGGCCTGGAATGAGCAGTTCTTC. Its translation: CASSLARLAAWNEQFF. The genes are TRBV7-9 and TRBJ2-1; 7 positions agree with TRBD2. The CDR3 contains 16 residues. J was trimmed by 7 bases and V by 0 bases; bases with no gene match: 9. Germline V gene data show CDR1 as SEHNR and CDR2 as FQNEAQ (reference sequence). The complete variable domain, with remaining parts taken from reference TRBV7-9 and TRBJ2-1, reads DTGVSQNPRHKITKRGQNVTFRCDPISEHNRLYWYRQTLGQGPEFLTYFQNEAQLEKSRLLSDRFSAERPKGSFSTLEIQRTEQGDSAMYLCASSLARLAAWNEQFFGPGTRLTVL.